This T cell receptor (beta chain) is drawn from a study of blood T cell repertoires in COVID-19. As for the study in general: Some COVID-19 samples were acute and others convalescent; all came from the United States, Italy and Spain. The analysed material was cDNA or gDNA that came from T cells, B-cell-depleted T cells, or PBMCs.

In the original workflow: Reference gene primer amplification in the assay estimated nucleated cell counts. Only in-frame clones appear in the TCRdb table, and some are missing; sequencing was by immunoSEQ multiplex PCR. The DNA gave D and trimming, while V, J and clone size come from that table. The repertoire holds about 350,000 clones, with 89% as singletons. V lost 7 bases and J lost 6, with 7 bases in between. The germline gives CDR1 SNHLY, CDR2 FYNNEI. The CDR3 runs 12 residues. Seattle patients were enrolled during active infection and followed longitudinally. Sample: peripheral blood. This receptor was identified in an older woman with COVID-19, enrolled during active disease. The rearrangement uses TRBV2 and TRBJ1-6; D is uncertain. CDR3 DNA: TGTGCCAGCATGCGGCTTAATTCACCCCTCCACTTT. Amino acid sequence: CASMRLNSPLHF.